This T cell receptor (beta chain) comes out of a study of T cell responses to AZD1222 COVID-19 vaccine. Assay: immunoSEQ multiplex PCR; the TCRdb copy retains only in-frame clones and omits some. The sample has roughly 110,000 clones, 90% seen once. V was clipped by 8 bases and J by 11 bases, with 15 bases between them. Germline V lookup: CDR1 MNHEY, CDR2 SVGAGI. This CDR3 spans 11 amino acids. The specimen comprised peripheral blood, sampled on day 0 of AZD1222 vaccination. The TCR sequence derives from an adult in good health. The J gene is TRBJ1-1, the V gene TRBV6-5; D unclear. The CDR3 here is CASSRGLTAFF. The CDR3 coding sequence is TGTGCCAGCTCCCGAGGGTTGACGGCTTTCTTT.